Reported below is one T cell receptor beta chain. Sequenced by immunoSEQ multiplex PCR; TCRdb stores in-frame clones only, minus some. Among nearly 70,000 clones, around nine tenths were seen once, and the ten largest hold roughly 0.39%. This entry is derived from a study of technical replicates of blood from a handful of donors. Germline-derived CDR1 and CDR2 are LNHDA and SQIVND (reference sequence). CDR3 size: 12 residues. J was trimmed by 4 bases and V by 9 bases; bases with no gene match: 4. The chain couples TRBV19 to TRBJ2-7; 9 bases match TRBD1. The sample taken for sequencing was T cells isolated from PBMCs. This TCR derives from a human donor in good health. The DNA of the CDR3 is TGTGCCAGCTCCGACAGGGGGTACGAGCAGTACTTC. It yields the protein CASSDRGYEQYF.